This TCR beta chain was sequenced during a study of T cell changes during pregnancy in multiple sclerosis. Germline trimming cut 3 bases from V and 0 bases from J; bases unmatched to any gene: 10. The germline V gene has CDR1 MGHRA and CDR2 YSYEKL. The CDR3 has 17 amino acids. Repertoires were generated with immunoSEQ multiplex PCR, while TCRdb's copy carries only in-frame clones and drops some. The repertoire holds about 20,000 clones, about 87% seen once, with 7% in the top ten. The chain employs TRBV4-1 and TRBJ2-7; TRBD2 matches 8 bases. Specimen: CD8+ T cells from peripheral blood mononuclear cells, collected in the third trimester of pregnancy. This sequence was found in a female donor in good health, enrolled as a control in a pregnancy study. The CDR3 DNA reads as TGCGCCAGCAGCCACGTCTCGGGCGGGGGGAGCTCCTACGAGCAGTACTTC. This encodes CASSHVSGGGSSYEQYF.